The 27 T cell receptor beta chains presented below share a single source sample, sequenced in a study of radiation and T cells in renal cell carcinoma. Time point given: blood 2 weeks post-SBRT. Treatment indicated: 15 Gy SBRT to primary tumor, nephrectomy 4 weeks later. Only in-frame clones appear in the TCRdb table, and some are missing; sequencing was by immunoSEQ multiplex PCR. The sample carries about 150,000 clones, approximately 88% recorded once. The specimen was blood, collected from a patient whose treatment included radiotherapy and nephrectomy. Receptor source: a woman in her fifties or sixties with renal cell carcinoma.

For this clone: The junction does not match germline at one end; this may be a read error. The chain combines TRBV6-5 with TRBJ2-1; 8 bases map to TRBD1. The CDR3 is 12 residues long. The germline gives CDR1 MNHEY, CDR2 SVGAGI. The CDR3 region is CASSITGQEPFF. DNA of the CDR3: TGTGCCAGCAGTATTACGGGACAGGAGCCGTTCTTC.

This chain joins TRBV6-6 and TRBJ1-5, with unresolved D. Germline CDR1 MNHNY, CDR2 SVGAGI (reference sequence). The V end was cut by 6 bases, the J end by 0 bases, with 12 bases between. There are 15 residues in the CDR3. CDR3 region: CASSPSLYSNQPQHF. In DNA, the CDR3 is TGTGCCAGCAGCCCCAGCTTATATAGCAATCAGCCCCAGCATTTT.

This clone occurred a few times. As DNA, the CDR3 is TGTGCCAGCATCCCCATGGACACAGTGAACACTGAAGCTTTCTTT. Amino acid sequence: CASIPMDTVNTEAFF. This chain links TRBV6-1 with TRBJ1-1; D perhaps matches TRBD1 (5 bases). Germline CDR1 is MNHNS and CDR2 is SASEGT. This CDR3 contains 15 residues. Between the trimmed V and J ends, which lost 7 bases and 0 bases, there was a span of 15 bases.

V gene TRBV10-1 combines with J gene TRBJ1-4; a possible D gene is TRBD1 (5 bases). With 4 bases removed from V and 7 bases from J, the gap between germline ends came to 16 bases. The CDR3 is 15 amino acids. Germline V gene lookup returns CDR1 WNHNN and CDR2 SYGVQD (reference sequence). CDR3 amino acids: CASSAYPGEREKLFF. For the CDR3, the DNA is TGCGCCAGCAGTGCATACCCGGGGGAGCGTGAAAAACTGTTTTTT.

This clone was seen once. The gene calls are TRBV4-1 and TRBJ2-3, with 8 positions matching TRBD2. This CDR3 is built from 16 residues. Trimming removed 3 bases from V and 4 bases from J; junction bases left unmatched: 9. Germline CDR1 and CDR2: MGHRA and YSYEKL. CDR3 residues: CASSQNSGVRSDTQYF. CDR3 in DNA: TGCGCCAGCAGCCAGAATAGCGGGGTACGTTCAGATACGCAGTATTTT.

This clone was counted ten times or more. The V gene is TRBV7-8, the J gene TRBJ1-1, with D unresolved. Per the germline V gene, CDR1 is SGHVS and CDR2 is FQNEAQ. The V gene lost 1 base and the J gene lost 1 base, with 10 bases spanning the gap. This CDR3 is built from 15 residues. The CDR3 coding sequence is TGTGCCAGCAGCTTAGGGGTCCGGGGGAACACTGAAGCTTTCTTT. As protein: CASSLGVRGNTEAFF.

This chain uses TRBV4-2 with TRBJ2-1; 13 bases fit TRBD2. The CDR3 is 19 amino acids. Unmatched junction bases numbered 13, after V lost 0 bases and J lost 8 bases. Germline loops: CDR1 LGHNA, CDR2 YNFKEQ. The CDR3 sequence: CASSQELAGGQGPGDEQFF. The CDR3 DNA sequence: TGTGCCAGCAGCCAAGAACTAGCGGGGGGGCAAGGACCAGGCGATGAGCAGTTCTTC.

The gene calls are TRBV6-1 and TRBJ2-7, with a possible D match to TRBD2 (6 bases). This CDR3 has 16 amino acids. Trimming removed 0 bases at V and 4 bases at J, with 16 bases between. Germline assignment: CDR1 MNHNS and CDR2 SASEGT. The CDR3 region is CASSEAARRGSYEQYF. The CDR3 bases are TGTGCCAGCAGTGAAGCAGCAAGGAGGGGTAGTTACGAGCAGTACTTC.

The chain recombines TRBV7-2 with TRBJ1-5, with no clear D. V was pared by 2 bases and J by 6 bases, with 11 bases between. The CDR3 is made up of 14 amino acids. CDR1 is SGHTA, CDR2 FQGNSA, per germline. The CDR3 nucleotides read TGTGCCAGCAGCTTAACCCCCCTTCTTCAGCCCCAGCATTTT. It encodes CASSLTPLLQPQHF.

The V call is TRBV4-1, the J call TRBJ1-4; possibly TRBD1 for D (5 bases). The V gene's germline CDR1 is MGHRA and CDR2 YSYEKL. V lost 0 bases to trimming and J lost 7 bases, with 12 bases between them. CDR3 length: 15 residues. The CDR3 region is CASSQEGGVGEKLFF. CDR3 DNA sequence: TGCGCCAGCAGCCAAGAAGGAGGGGTTGGTGAAAAACTGTTTTTT.

Worth noting for this clone: The identical CDR3 is also encoded by other nucleotide sequences in the sample. The rearrangement links TRBV5-1 to TRBJ2-7; D remains ambiguous. Germline CDR1 is SGHRS and CDR2 is YFSETQ. The CDR3 sequence is 12 residues long. V lost 4 bases to trimming and J lost 0 bases, with 5 bases between them. The CDR3 sequence: CASSLSSYEQYF. The CDR3 DNA follows: TGCGCCAGCAGCCTTAGCTCCTACGAGCAGTACTTC.

This clone was detected once. The V and J genes are TRBV18 and TRBJ1-5; tentative D call: TRBD1 (5 bases). The CDR3 extends over 14 amino acids. V lost 6 bases to trimming and J lost 4 bases, with 13 bases between them. Germline CDR1 and CDR2: KGHSH and LQKENI. CDR3: CASSGDQVNQPQHF. The CDR3 coding sequence is TGTGCCAGCTCGGGGGACCAGGTTAATCAGCCCCAGCATTTT.

V is TRBV5-4 and J is TRBJ2-7, with D tentatively TRBD2 (5 bases). V gave up 4 bases and J gave up 2 bases, with 19 bases separating them. Germline V gene sequence: CDR1 SGHNT, CDR2 YYREEE (reference sequence). The CDR3 is 16 amino acids. The CDR3 here is CASSHRLAGVPYEQYF. CDR3 nucleotides: TGTGCCAGCAGCCACCGCCTGGCGGGTGTCCCCTACGAGCAGTACTTC.

The J gene is TRBJ1-2, the V gene TRBV30; possibly TRBD1 for D (5 bases). The CDR3 is 12 amino acids. V lost 2 bases and J lost 8, with 12 bases in between. CDR1 GTSNPN and CDR2 SVGIG come from the germline V gene (reference sequence). The CDR3 here is CAWSPGVAGYTF. CDR3 DNA: TGTGCCTGGAGTCCGGGGGTTGCCGGCTACACCTTC.

The chain recombines TRBV6-1 with TRBJ2-1, with a weak D call TRBD1 (6 bases). The CDR3 sequence is 11 residues long. With 11 bases removed from V and 8 bases from J, the gap between germline ends came to 13 bases. The V gene's germline CDR1 is MNHNS and CDR2 SASEGT. The CDR3 DNA sequence: TGTGCCGCAGGGGCTCCTTATGAGCAGTTCTTC. This sequence encodes CAAGAPYEQFF.

The chain has TRBV7-9 and TRBJ2-1, with TRBD2 as a possible D gene (6 bases). Deletions cut 1 base from V and 2 bases from J, with 9 bases between. Germline CDR1 and CDR2: SEHNR and FQNEAQ (reference sequence). The CDR3 is made up of 15 amino acids. For the CDR3, the DNA is TGTGCCAGCAGCTTAGGGAGGGGTGCCTACAATGAGCAGTTCTTC. It translates to CASSLGRGAYNEQFF.

The V call is TRBV5-1, the J call TRBJ2-1, with D uncertain. V lost 0 bases and J lost 7, with 5 bases in between. CDR1 SGHRS and CDR2 YFSETQ come from the germline V gene. The CDR3 contains 12 residues. The DNA of the CDR3 is TGCGCCAGCAGCTTGGCCGGGAATGAGCAGTTCTTC. Translation: CASSLAGNEQFF.

The chain couples TRBV9 to TRBJ1-1, with D unclear. V lost 1 base to trimming and J lost 1 base, with 5 bases between them. This CDR3 region has 13 residues. From germline, CDR1 is SGDLS and CDR2 YYNGEE. In DNA, the CDR3 is TGTGCCAGCAGCGTACAGGCGAACACTGAAGCTTTCTTT. Protein product: CASSVQANTEAFF. The whole variable domain, filled in from reference TRBV9 and TRBJ1-1, reads DSGVTQTPKHLITATGQRVTLRCSPRSGDLSVYWYQQSLDQGLQFLIQYYNGEERAKGNILERFSAQQFPDLHSELNLSSLELGDSALYFCASSVQANTEAFFGQGTRLTVV.

This clone was detected many times. V and J are TRBV30 and TRBJ1-1, with D perhaps matching TRBD1 (5 bases). Germline values: CDR1 GTSNPN, CDR2 SVGIG (reference sequence). This CDR3 comprises 13 residues. V was clipped by 5 bases and J by 11 bases, with 21 bases between them. Here the CDR3 reads CAWGNRDPSAAFF. In nucleotides, the CDR3 is TGTGCCTGGGGAAACCGGGACCCCTCGGCCGCTTTCTTT. The full variable domain, rest sourced from reference TRBV30 and TRBJ1-1, is SQTIHQWPATLVQPVGSPLSLECTVEGTSNPNLYWYRQAAGRGLQLLFYSVGIGQISSEVPQNLSASRPQDRQFILSSKKLLLSDSGFYLCAWGNRDPSAAFFGQGTRLTVV.

This chain uses TRBV5-8 with TRBJ2-2; 9 nucleotides align to TRBD1. Germline V gives CDR1 SGHTS, CDR2 YDEGEE. Losses at the gene ends were 8 bases for V and 6 bases for J; bases not matched to a gene: 8. The CDR3 loop spans 14 amino acids. CDR3 DNA: TGTGCCAGATGGACAGGGGAAATTTCCGGGGAGCTGTTTTTT. Its protein product is CARWTGEISGELFF.

This sequence joins TRBV6-6 and TRBJ1-1, with D unresolved. The CDR3 has 14 amino acids. Germline CDR1 and CDR2: MNHNY and SVGAGI (reference sequence). The germline V and J ends were trimmed by 0 bases and 5 bases, with 10 bases remaining between them. In nucleotides, the CDR3 is TGTGCCAGCAGTTACTCGGGGAGTTGGACTGAAGCTTTCTTT. Translation gives CASSYSGSWTEAFF.

The chain joins TRBV11-2 to TRBJ2-5; 11 bases line up with TRBD2. CDR3 length: 16 amino acids. Trimming cost V 4 bases and J 4 bases; bases outside gene matches: 8. Germline CDR1 and CDR2: SGHAT and FQNNGV. The chain's CDR3 is CASSSPKLAGVETQYF. The DNA for the CDR3 is TGTGCCAGCAGCTCCCCGAAACTAGCGGGGGTAGAGACCCAGTACTTC.

The gene calls are TRBV21-1 and TRBJ1-1; the D segment call TRBD1 is taken from the table without a DNA check. TRBV21-1 is a known pseudogene. The CDR3 runs to 15 residues. CDR3 bases: TGTGCCAGCAGCCCCCTGACAGGTTCTAACACTGAAGCTTTCTTT. It is translated as CASSPLTGSNTEAFF.

The chain links TRBV11-2 to TRBJ1-2, with 8 bases aligning to TRBD1. The CDR3 covers 15 residues. CDR1 and CDR2 (germline): SGHAT, FQNNGV. V was clipped by 2 bases and J by 5 bases; unmatched bases: 7. The CDR3 nucleotides read TGTGCCAGCAGCTTACCGGTTAGGACAGGGTATGGCTACACCTTC. This encodes CASSLPVRTGYGYTF.

This rearrangement joins TRBV6-5 to TRBJ2-2, with D hard to call. This CDR3 contains 14 residues. Germline V gene sequence: CDR1 MNHEY, CDR2 SVGAGI. With 3 bases removed from V and 5 bases from J, the gap between germline ends came to 10 bases. CDR3 in DNA: TGTGCCAGCAGTTATACCCTCGGGACCGGGGAGCTGTTTTTT. Translated, it gives CASSYTLGTGELFF.

The chain carries TRBV5-6 and TRBJ2-7, with D tentatively TRBD1 (5 bases). The CDR3 contains 12 residues. The germline V gene has CDR1 SGHDT and CDR2 YYEEEE. Trimming shortened V by 1 base and J by 6 bases, and 8 bases separated the two germline ends. The CDR3 is CASSLSGIEQYF. The CDR3 DNA reads TGTGCCAGCAGCTTGTCAGGGATCGAGCAGTACTTC.

The chain is built from TRBV6-6 and TRBJ1-2; TRBD1 aligns across 8 bases. CDR1 and CDR2 (germline): MNHNY, SVGAGI (reference sequence). The CDR3 spans 15 residues. V was pared by 2 bases and J by 7 bases, with 9 bases of the junction left unmatched. CDR3 loop: CASSYGGQGALGYTF. The DNA for the CDR3 is TGTGCCAGCAGTTACGGTGGGCAGGGGGCGCTTGGCTACACCTTC.